The 17 T cell receptor beta chains below all came from one sample that was sequenced in a study of blood T cell repertoires in COVID-19 (TCRdb year 2020). Library prep was done by the immunoSEQ multiplex PCR assay. This is the immuneACCESS table as TCRdb keeps it, with only in-frame sequences that have V and J called. A part of the clones is gone; compared with another copy, unresolved V genes explain less than half, and the rest is unexplained. The sample table shows more than 100,000 clones, and 85% to 90% are seen once. The ten largest make up about 3.2% of the sample. The sample taken for sequencing was peripheral blood. The source is a human donor in a cohort sampled during active COVID-19.

Details on this clone: Other DNA sequences from this sample encode an identical CDR3 as well. The V call is TRBV19, the J call TRBJ2-1; 12 positions match TRBD2. Germline CDR1 and CDR2: LNHDA and SQIVND (reference sequence). With 4 bases clipped from V and 4 bases from J, the junction kept 2 bases outside the gene matches. CDR3 length equals 15 residues. This chain's CDR3 is CASSRTSGGYNEQFF. CDR3 coding DNA: TGTGCCAGTAGTAGAACTAGCGGGGGGTACAATGAGCAGTTCTTC.

This clone was recorded once. The rearrangement uses TRBV3-1 (or the pseudogene TRBV3-2) and TRBJ1-4; 7 positions agree with TRBD1. CDR1 and CDR2 (germline): LGHDT, YNNKEL (reference sequence). The CDR3 spans 15 residues. V was pared by 1 base and J by 4 bases, with 3 bases of the junction left unmatched. The CDR3: CASSQAGGNNEKLFF. CDR3 nucleotides: TGTGCCAGCAGCCAAGCAGGGGGGAATAATGAAAAACTGTTTTTT.

The V call is TRBV28, the J call TRBJ2-5, with 10 bases matching TRBD2. This CDR3 is 14 amino acids long. Per the germline V gene, CDR1 is MDHEN and CDR2 is SYDVKM. V was clipped by 5 bases and J by 5 bases; unmatched bases: 5. The CDR3 protein is CASSPSGSVETQYF. The CDR3 DNA follows: TGTGCCAGCAGTCCTAGCGGGAGCGTCGAGACCCAGTACTTC. The variable domain in full, completed from reference TRBV28 and TRBJ2-5, reads DVKVTQSSRYLVKRTGEKVFLECVQDMDHENMFWYRQDPGLGLRLIYFSYDVKMKEKGDIPEGYSVSREKKERFSLILESASTNQTSMYLCASSPSGSVETQYFGPGTRLLVL.

The rearrangement uses TRBV7-2 and TRBJ2-7, with D perhaps TRBD2 (6 bases). V dropped 5 bases and J dropped 2 bases, with 13 bases sitting between them. This CDR3 is 14 amino acids long. Germline V gene sequence: CDR1 SGHTA, CDR2 FQGNSA. The CDR3 coding sequence is TGTGCCAGCAGCCAGAGAGGGGAGGCCTACGAGCAGTACTTC. Protein: CASSQRGEAYEQYF. Combining the CDR3 with reference TRBV7-2 and TRBJ2-7 gives the whole variable domain GAGVSQSPSNKVTEKGKDVELRCDPISGHTALYWYRQSLGQGLEFLIYFQGNSAPDKSGLPSDRFSAERTGGSVSTLTIQRTQQEDSAVYLCASSQRGEAYEQYFGPGTRLTVT.

The V and J genes are TRBV4-2 and TRBJ1-2, with D uncertain. The V gene's germline CDR1 is LGHNA and CDR2 YNFKEQ. The CDR3 is made up of 14 amino acids. The V gene lost 1 base and the J gene lost 11 bases, with 17 bases spanning the gap. CDR3 sequence reads: CASSQGVYEGRYTF. The CDR3 nucleotides are TGTGCCAGCAGCCAAGGCGTCTATGAAGGGAGGTACACCTTC.

The chain joins TRBV7-2 to TRBJ2-1; 8 nucleotides line up with TRBD2. Per germline, CDR1 SGHTA and CDR2 FQGNSA. J lost 6 bases, V lost 5 bases, and 15 bases had no gene match. The CDR3 runs 17 residues. The DNA of the CDR3 is TGTGCCAGCAGCCCAGCGCGGCCGGAGGCGGGGGGCAATGAGCAGTTCTTC. Its translation is CASSPARPEAGGNEQFF. Drawing the rest from reference TRBV7-2 and TRBJ2-1, the complete variable domain is GAGVSQSPSNKVTEKGKDVELRCDPISGHTALYWYRQSLGQGLEFLIYFQGNSAPDKSGLPSDRFSAERTGGSVSTLTIQRTQQEDSAVYLCASSPARPEAGGNEQFFGPGTRLTVL.

This chain uses TRBV5-1 with TRBJ2-7, with a tentative D call TRBD2 (5 bases). Germline V gene data show CDR1 as SGHRS and CDR2 as YFSETQ. The CDR3 runs 16 residues. V was shortened by 6 bases and J by 2 bases, with 21 bases between the two germline ends. Here the CDR3 reads CASTDHRRTPAYEQYF. DNA of the CDR3: TGCGCCAGCACCGATCATCGGAGGACCCCCGCCTACGAGCAGTACTTC.

The sample holds one count of this clone. The chain is built from TRBV9 and TRBJ2-1; TRBD2 matches 7 bases. The CDR3 has 15 residues. J lost 7 bases, V lost 4 bases, and 11 bases had no gene match. Germline CDR1 and CDR2: SGDLS and YYNGEE. The CDR3 region is CASSSSGAAGNEQFF. In DNA form, the CDR3 reads TGTGCCAGCAGCTCGAGCGGGGCCGCGGGGAATGAGCAGTTCTTC.

The V call is TRBV19, the J call TRBJ2-5; a weak D match, TRBD2 (6 bases). Trimming stripped 10 bases from V and 3 bases from J, with 21 bases between. Germline V lookup: CDR1 LNHDA, CDR2 SQIVND (reference sequence). This CDR3 region has 15 residues. The CDR3 loop is CATRRVQLSKETQYF. DNA for the CDR3: TGTGCCACCAGGAGGGTACAGCTGTCGAAAGAGACCCAGTACTTC.

The chain has TRBV7-9 and TRBJ2-3; the D is unclear. Germline V gene sequence: CDR1 SEHNR, CDR2 FQNEAQ (reference sequence). The CDR3 length is 13 residues. V was cut by 4 bases and J by 3 bases, with 8 bases left in between. The DNA for the CDR3 is TGTGCCAGCAGCTCCTACCCAACAGATACGCAGTATTTT. The encoded protein is CASSSYPTDTQYF.

This CDR3 is CASSDPRDRSSGNTIYF. CDR3 coding DNA: TGTGCCAGCAGCGATCCCCGGGACAGGTCCTCTGGAAACACCATATATTTT. The chain combines TRBV11-2 with TRBJ1-3, with 8 bases aligning to TRBD1. CDR1 is SGHAT, CDR2 FQNNGV, per germline. The V segment lost 5 bases and the J segment 0 bases; nucleotides outside the gene matches: 9. CDR3 size: 17 residues.

The rearrangement joins TRBV11-2 to TRBJ1-2; maybe TRBD1 (6 bases). This CDR3 is built from 15 residues. Germline V gene sequence: CDR1 SGHAT, CDR2 FQNNGV. V lost 5 bases, J lost 6 bases, and 19 bases lay in between. The CDR3 nucleotides are TGTGCCAGCAGCCCTCGGACAGCCCGTACTCATGGCTACACCTTC. It yields the protein CASSPRTARTHGYTF.

CDR3 sequence (DNA): TGTGCCAGCAGTTTAGGGCTAGCGGGCCCCAATGAGCAGTTCTTC. It specifies CASSLGLAGPNEQFF. The chain is built from TRBV27 and TRBJ2-1, with 8 bases identical to TRBD2. The CDR3 covers 15 residues. The germline V gene encodes CDR1 MNHEY and CDR2 SMNVEV (reference sequence). The V gene end was trimmed by 2 bases and the J gene end by 6 bases; junction bases not matched to a gene: 6.

The chain combines TRBV29-1 with TRBJ2-3; tentative D call: TRBD1 (5 bases). The CDR3 runs 14 residues. V was pared by 1 base and J by 0 bases, with 8 bases between. CDR1 and CDR2 (germline): SQVTM, ANQGSEA. In DNA, the CDR3 is TGCAGCGTTGAAGGGGGCTCGAGCACAGATACGCAGTATTTT. Translating it yields CSVEGGSSTDTQYF.

The chain links TRBV10-3 to TRBJ1-4; D is perhaps TRBD1 (5 bases). Trimming pared 1 base from V and 1 base from J, leaving 10 bases between. Germline CDR1 ENHRY, CDR2 SYGVKD. This CDR3 comprises 16 residues. The CDR3 spells CAISEYGAGTNEKLFF. CDR3 coding DNA: TGTGCCATCAGTGAGTATGGGGCAGGAACTAATGAAAAACTGTTTTTT.

The chain is built from TRBV5-1 and TRBJ1-3; no clear D. V gave up 1 base and J gave up 0 bases, with 8 bases separating them. This CDR3 is 15 amino acids long. CDR1 SGHRS and CDR2 YFSETQ come from the germline V gene. CDR3 sequence reads: CASSLSGSSGNTIYF. The CDR3 DNA reads as TGCGCCAGCAGCTTGTCAGGTAGCTCTGGAAACACCATATATTTT. Based on the CDR3 plus reference TRBV5-1 and TRBJ1-3, the full variable domain is KAGVTQTPRYLIKTRGQQVTLSCSPISGHRSVSWYQQTPGQGLQFLFEYFSETQRNKGNFPGRFSGRQFSNSRSEMNVSTLELGDSALYLCASSLSGSSGNTIYFGEGSWLTVV.

This clone was picked up a small number of times. This chain links TRBV5-1 with TRBJ1-4; 9 bases are a match to TRBD1. CDR3 size: 17 residues. V trimming: 2 bases; J trimming: 7 bases; junction bases outside the gene matches: 12. Per germline, CDR1 SGHRS and CDR2 YFSETQ. This CDR3 reads CASSLGWGTGGGEKLFF. The CDR3 region has the DNA TGCGCCAGCAGCTTAGGATGGGGAACAGGGGGCGGTGAAAAACTGTTTTTT.